Below, 2 T cell receptor beta chains from the same sample are listed, as sequenced in a study of blood T cell repertoires in COVID-19. Using immunoSEQ multiplex PCR, the repertoire was profiled, and TCRdb retains in-frame clones only, with some absent. In the table there are approximately 140,000 clones, roughly 86% of which are singletons. Sequencing was carried out using PBMCs or T cells enriched from blood (not recorded which). These receptors were obtained from a woman in her forties or fifties with acute COVID-19.

This sequence joins TRBV5-1 and TRBJ2-2; 10 bases are a match to TRBD2. J was trimmed by 0 bases and V by 7 bases; bases with no gene match: 9. Germline CDR1 is SGHRS and CDR2 is YFSETQ. The CDR3 spans 17 residues. The CDR3 DNA sequence: TGCGCCAGCTCATGGGCTAGCGGGAGCCCGAACACCGGGGAGCTGTTTTTT. It yields the protein CASSWASGSPNTGELFF.

The rearrangement uses TRBV2 and TRBJ2-3; 11 bases map to TRBD2. The CDR3 has 14 residues. J lost 3 bases, V lost 8 bases, and 4 bases had no gene match. Germline CDR1 SNHLY, CDR2 FYNNEI. The CDR3 nucleotides read TGTGCCAGCCGACTAGCGGGACCTACAGATACGCAGTATTTT. It encodes CASRLAGPTDTQYF.